This paragraph covers one TCR beta chain sequence. The data stem from a study of blood T cell repertoires in COVID-19. Study overall: Samples came from the United States, Italy and Spain, spanning acute and convalescent COVID-19. In each case, the material was cDNA or gDNA derived from T cells, B-cell-depleted T cells, or PBMCs.

J gave up 1 base and V 3 bases, and 4 bases lay outside the gene matches. Germline V gives CDR1 SGHAT, CDR2 FQDESV (reference sequence). The CDR3 spans 15 residues. TCRdb's table, derived via immunoSEQ multiplex PCR, lists solely in-frame clones and lacks some. The repertoire includes 300,000 to 400,000 clones, 70% to 90% of them detected once, and around 0.95% sits in the top ten. The chain combines TRBV11-1 with TRBJ1-1, with TRBD1 matching 8 bases. The sequencing sample was made of PBMCs or T cells enriched from blood (not recorded which). This TCR was recovered from a woman in her 30s with acute COVID-19. The CDR3 DNA reads TGTGCCAGCAGCTTGACAGGGGAAAAGAACACTGAAGCTTTCTTT. This codes for CASSLTGEKNTEAFF. Variable domain in full (rest from reference TRBV11-1 and TRBJ1-1): EAEVAQSPRYKITEKSQAVAFWCDPISGHATLYWYRQILGQGPELLVQFQDESVVDDSQLPKDRFSAERLKGVDSTLKIQPAELGDSAMYLCASSLTGEKNTEAFFGQGTRLTVV.